The 26 T cell receptor beta chains below were found in one sample sequenced in a study of shared clonotypes between healthy human individuals. The table came from immunoSEQ multiplex PCR; TCRdb's copy has only in-frame clones and leaves some out. The data show some 2,500,000 clones, with less than 95% seen just once and approximately 0.4% held by the top ten. Material for sequencing was naive CD4+ T cells from PBMCs. Subset of the sample: CD45RA+ positively selected. The source of these receptors is a man between 18 and 29 years old in good health. Some clones in this sample may be carry-over from other donors' samples.

V gene TRBV11-2 combines with J gene TRBJ2-2; D might be TRBD2 (7 bases). The V end lost 4 bases, the J end lost 3 bases, and 18 bases lay between the germline ends. Per the germline V gene, CDR1 is SGHAT and CDR2 is FQNNGV. This CDR3 contains 17 residues. Here the CDR3 DNA reads TGTGCCAGCAGCTCCCGGGGGGCAGTGCACGACACCGGGGAGCTGTTTTTT. It codes for CASSSRGAVHDTGELFF. The full variable domain, in which reference TRBV11-2 and TRBJ2-2 provide the parts outside the CDR3, is EAGVAQSPRYKIIEKRQSVAFWCNPISGHATLYWYQQILGQGPKLLIQFQNNGVVDDSQLPKDRFSAERLKGVDSTLKIQPAKLEDSAVYLCASSSRGAVHDTGELFFGEGSRLTVL.

The chain is built from TRBV5-1 and TRBJ2-7; 10 bases line up with TRBD2. V shed 0 bases and J 6 bases; nucleotides not matched to a gene: 9. Germline V gene sequence: CDR1 SGHRS, CDR2 YFSETQ. This CDR3 is 16 amino acids long. The CDR3 DNA reads TGCGCCAGCAGCTTGGATCCTAGCGGGAGTTATTCCGAGCAGTACTTC. It specifies CASSLDPSGSYSEQYF. Full variable domain (outside the CDR3, taken from reference TRBV5-1 and TRBJ2-7): KAGVTQTPRYLIKTRGQQVTLSCSPISGHRSVSWYQQTPGQGLQFLFEYFSETQRNKGNFPGRFSGRQFSNSRSEMNVSTLELGDSALYLCASSLDPSGSYSEQYFGPGTRLTVT.

V gene TRBV7-7 combines with J gene TRBJ2-5, with a weak D call TRBD2 (5 bases). The CDR3 length is 15 residues. V dropped 3 bases and J dropped 2 bases, with 13 bases sitting between them. CDR1 is SSHAT and CDR2 is FNYEAQ in the germline V gene (reference sequence). The CDR3 nucleotides are TGTGCCAGCAGCTTTTTCCTAGCCGGGCAAGAGACCCAGTACTTC. This encodes CASSFFLAGQETQYF.

The genes are TRBV5-6 and TRBJ1-4; maybe TRBD1 (6 bases). Trimming removed 4 bases at V and 3 bases at J, with 10 bases between. Germline-derived CDR1 and CDR2 are SGHDT and YYEEEE. The CDR3 spans 14 residues. CDR3 sequence (DNA): TGTGCCAGCAGCCGTCGACAGGCTAATGAAAAACTGTTTTTT. It is translated as CASSRRQANEKLFF. Full variable domain (missing parts from reference TRBV5-6 and TRBJ1-4): DAGVTQSPTHLIKTRGQQVTLRCSPKSGHDTVSWYQQALGQGPQFIFQYYEEEERQRGNFPDRFSGHQFPNYSSELNVNALLLGDSALYLCASSRRQANEKLFFGSGTQLSVL.

Comment on this clone: Other DNA variants within this sample encode the same CDR3. The chain links TRBV7-9 to TRBJ1-4, with D tentatively TRBD1 (6 bases). The length of the CDR3 is 13 residues. V was shortened by 5 bases and J by 5 bases, with 9 bases between the two germline ends. Germline V gene lookup returns CDR1 SEHNR and CDR2 FQNEAQ (reference sequence). CDR3 bases: TGTGCCAGCAGCCCCGGACAGAATGAAAAACTGTTTTTT. Amino acids: CASSPGQNEKLFF.

The V and J genes are TRBV5-1 and TRBJ2-1, with D tentatively TRBD1 or TRBD2 (5 bases each). The germline gives CDR1 SGHRS, CDR2 YFSETQ. V shed 4 bases and J shed 8 bases, with 13 bases lying between them. This CDR3 region has 13 residues. The CDR3 reads CASSPNLGDEQFF. Written as DNA, the CDR3 is TGCGCCAGCAGCCCCAACCTGGGGGATGAGCAGTTCTTC.

The chain uses TRBV5-1 and TRBJ2-7; TRBD1 agrees at 8 bases. The CDR3 contains 16 residues. V gave up 3 bases and J gave up 3 bases; unmatched junction bases: 11. Germline V CDR1 and CDR2: SGHRS, YFSETQ. The CDR3 DNA follows: TGCGCCAGCAGCTCGACCGGGACAGGACGATACTACGAGCAGTACTTC. This sequence encodes CASSSTGTGRYYEQYF.

This sequence joins TRBV6-5 and TRBJ2-5; 11 nucleotides agree with TRBD1. V shed 5 bases and J 4 bases; nucleotides not matched to a gene: 6. CDR3 length: 15 amino acids. From germline, CDR1 is MNHEY and CDR2 SVGAGI. The CDR3 DNA reads as TGTGCCAGCAGTGCCGGGACAGGGGGTGGAGAGACCCAGTACTTC. Encoded protein: CASSAGTGGGETQYF.

This sequence joins TRBV19 and TRBJ1-4; D is ambiguous. Trimming shortened V by 1 base and J by 11 bases, and 17 bases separated the two germline ends. This CDR3 contains 15 residues. Per the germline V gene, CDR1 is LNHDA and CDR2 is SQIVND (reference sequence). CDR3 loop: CASSIAGDNLGKLFF. The CDR3, as DNA: TGTGCCAGTAGTATAGCAGGCGACAATCTTGGGAAACTGTTTTTT.

This clone has just one count. The chain couples TRBV28 to TRBJ1-2, with 9 bases identical to TRBD1. The CDR3 has 14 residues. After removal of 5 bases from V and 7 bases from J, the junction contained 8 bases not matched to a gene. CDR1 is MDHEN and CDR2 is SYDVKM in the germline V gene. DNA of the CDR3: TGTGCCAGCAGTCAAGGGGACAGGGTAGTTGGCTACACCTTC. Its translation is CASSQGDRVVGYTF.

The chain recombines TRBV29-1 with TRBJ2-5; D is perhaps TRBD2 (6 bases). The J call may be wrong; the DNA end is better matched by TRBJ2-7. CDR1 is SQVTM, CDR2 ANQGSEA, per germline. CDR3 length: 14 amino acids. CDR3 sequence: CSVLSRRGAYEQYF. The CDR3 DNA reads as TGCAGCGTTCTCTCTCGGAGGGGCGCCTACGAGCAGTACTTC.

V gene TRBV9 combines with J gene TRBJ2-7, with 13 bases that match TRBD2. Unmatched junction bases numbered 7, after V lost 0 bases and J lost 4 bases. The V gene's germline CDR1 is SGDLS and CDR2 YYNGEE. The CDR3 has 17 amino acids. CDR3 sequence: CASSVGSATSGRYEQYF. In nucleotides, the CDR3 is TGTGCCAGCAGCGTAGGGTCTGCGACTAGCGGGAGGTACGAGCAGTACTTC.

The genes are TRBV28 and TRBJ2-7; D not certain. Germline assignment: CDR1 MDHEN and CDR2 SYDVKM. V was shortened by 4 bases and J by 3 bases, with 13 bases between the two germline ends. This CDR3 contains 14 residues. DNA for the CDR3: TGTGCCAGCAGTTACCCTCGGACCCACTACGAGCAGTACTTC. Its protein is CASSYPRTHYEQYF.

This chain connects TRBV5-6 to TRBJ2-2; TRBD1 agrees at 9 bases. CDR3 length: 15 residues. Germline V lookup: CDR1 SGHDT, CDR2 YYEEEE. V lost 3 bases and J lost 4; bases outside the gene matches: 4. As DNA, the CDR3 is TGTGCCAGCAGCTGGGGACAGGGCGGCACCGGGGAGCTGTTTTTT. Translating it yields CASSWGQGGTGELFF.

The chain uses TRBV7-2 and TRBJ2-7, with D possibly being TRBD1 (5 bases). The CDR3 consists of 14 residues. Looked up from germline, CDR1 is SGHTA and CDR2 is FQGNSA. The ends were cut back, 2 bases at V and 2 bases at J, with 10 bases in the middle. The CDR3 DNA reads as TGTGCCAGCAGCTTATTCAGGGAAACCTACGAGCAGTACTTC. Its protein product is CASSLFRETYEQYF.

The V gene is TRBV5-1, the J gene TRBJ2-5; D might be TRBD2 (5 bases). Germline V gene sequence: CDR1 SGHRS, CDR2 YFSETQ. V shed 2 bases and J shed 7 bases, with 9 bases lying between them. The CDR3 extends over 12 amino acids. The CDR3 sequence: CASSLLSGTQYF. DNA for the CDR3: TGCGCCAGCAGCTTACTAAGCGGGACCCAGTACTTC.

This clone was seen just once. V usage is TRBV6-5 and J usage is TRBJ2-7, with D possibly TRBD2 on 6 matching bases. V was clipped by 0 bases and J by 3 bases, with 9 bases between them. The V gene's germline CDR1 is MNHEY and CDR2 SVGAGI. The CDR3 runs to 14 residues. The CDR3 here is CASSYSAGYYEQYF. DNA of the CDR3: TGTGCCAGCAGTTACTCGGCGGGATACTACGAGCAGTACTTC.

The chain carries TRBV5-1 and TRBJ2-3; the match to TRBD2 covers 7 bases. The junction had 6 bases not matched to a gene; V was cut back by 4 bases and J by 4 bases. CDR1 and CDR2 from the germline V gene are SGHRS and YFSETQ. The length of the CDR3 is 14 residues. The CDR3 here is CASSQRDGPDTQYF. For the CDR3, the DNA is TGCGCCAGCAGCCAGCGGGACGGTCCAGATACGCAGTATTTT. Full variable domain (remainder filled in from reference TRBV5-1 and TRBJ2-3): KAGVTQTPRYLIKTRGQQVTLSCSPISGHRSVSWYQQTPGQGLQFLFEYFSETQRNKGNFPGRFSGRQFSNSRSEMNVSTLELGDSALYLCASSQRDGPDTQYFGPGTRLTVL.

The V gene is TRBV18, the J gene TRBJ2-1, with 10 bases lining up with TRBD1. Germline trimming cut 3 bases from V and 5 bases from J; bases unmatched to any gene: 10. This CDR3 comprises 17 residues. Per the germline V gene, CDR1 is KGHSH and CDR2 is LQKENI. The CDR3 DNA follows: TGTGCCAGCTCACCGCTCCTAGGCGGGACAGGGGACAATGAGCAGTTCTTC. This codes for CASSPLLGGTGDNEQFF.

J is TRBJ1-1 and V is TRBV19, with 11 bases aligning to TRBD1. V gave up 9 bases and J gave up 5 bases; unmatched junction bases: 14. In germline, CDR1 is LNHDA, CDR2 SQIVND (reference sequence). This CDR3 region has 16 residues. The CDR3 DNA sequence: TGTGCCAGCCTCGAGAGGGACAGGGGGAGTGGGACTGAAGCTTTCTTT. It is translated as CASLERDRGSGTEAFF. Using reference TRBV19 and TRBJ1-1 for the parts outside the CDR3, the full variable domain is DGGITQSPKYLFRKEGQNVTLSCEQNLNHDAMYWYRQDPGQGLRLIYYSQIVNDFQKGDIAEGYSVSREKKESFPLTVTSAQKNPTAFYLCASLERDRGSGTEAFFGQGTRLTVV.

The CDR3 DNA sequence: TGTGCCAGCAGCTCCAGGGGTTCCTACAATGAGCAGTTCTTC. Residues: CASSSRGSYNEQFF. This chain connects TRBV7-3 to TRBJ2-1; maybe TRBD1 (6 bases). Germline V lookup: CDR1 SGHTA, CDR2 FQGTGA. The CDR3 spans 14 residues. The V end lost 4 bases, the J end lost 1 base, and 8 bases lay between the germline ends.

V usage is TRBV5-4 and J usage is TRBJ2-5, with D tentatively TRBD2 (5 bases). This CDR3 comprises 13 residues. V lost 2 bases, J lost 7 bases, and 12 bases lay in between. Germline lookup yields CDR1 SGHNT and CDR2 YYREEE (reference sequence). CDR3 nucleotide sequence: TGTGCCAGCAGCTTCTGGGTCAGCGGGACCCAGTACTTC. Translated: CASSFWVSGTQYF.

Note on this clone: Other DNA sequences in this sample translate to the same CDR3. CDR3 amino acids: CASSPLTGGTEAFF. The CDR3 region has the DNA TGTGCCAGCTCACCACTGACAGGGGGCACTGAAGCTTTCTTT. The chain recombines TRBV18 with TRBJ1-1; 9 nucleotides align to TRBD1. Germline lookup yields CDR1 KGHSH and CDR2 LQKENI. J was trimmed by 4 bases and V by 1 base; bases with no gene match: 1. This CDR3 contains 14 residues.

The chain links TRBV5-1 to TRBJ1-2, with 8 bases aligning to TRBD1. The germline CDR1 and CDR2 sequences are SGHRS and YFSETQ. CDR3 length: 15 residues. V lost 0 bases, J lost 3 bases, and 4 bases stayed unmatched. The CDR3 reads CASSLADRGYYGYTF. CDR3 DNA sequence: TGCGCCAGCAGCTTGGCAGACAGGGGTTACTATGGCTACACCTTC.

This clone occurred a few times. V gene TRBV18 combines with J gene TRBJ1-5; D is undetermined. The CDR3 covers 13 residues. Germline V gene data show CDR1 as KGHSH and CDR2 as LQKENI. Trimming stripped 5 bases from V and 3 bases from J, with 8 bases between. The CDR3 DNA reads TGTGCCAGCTCATCACATCTCAATCAGCCCCAGCATTTT. It yields the protein CASSSHLNQPQHF.

The chain links TRBV6-6 to TRBJ2-3; either TRBD1 or TRBD2 may supply D (5 bases each). The CDR3 runs 15 residues. CDR1 and CDR2 from the germline V gene are MNHNY and SVGAGI (reference sequence). V was pared by 5 bases and J by 1 base, with 13 bases between. This CDR3 is CASSHPGRGTDTQYF. CDR3 in DNA: TGTGCCAGCAGTCACCCGGGGCGGGGCACAGATACGCAGTATTTT.